This record covers a single T cell receptor (beta chain). No antigen is known for it. These data are taken from a study of T cells expressing NK-cell markers. Study information: Most of the eight sequenced donors tested HCMV-seropositive; one tested seronegative. Overall study findings and caveats: It remained uncertain whether the expanded NKG2C+ T cell clones were specific for HCMV antigens.

Germline V CDR1 and CDR2: DFQATT, SNEGSKA (reference sequence). CDR3 length equals 14 residues. With the 5' RACE reads reprocessed, TCRdb shows one record per CDR3 protein and no DNA. The sample includes approximately 460,000 distinct CDR3 sequences. This chain links TRBV20-1 with TRBJ1-5; lacking DNA, the TRBD1 call made by TCRdb goes unchecked. The sequence was obtained from a woman aged 18-69 years in good health. Sample: blood T cells: a sorted CD56 or NKG2C T cell subset, CD4+ or CD8+ T cells, or bulk PBMC T cells (not recorded which). CDR3 region: CSVGARRSNQPQHF.